This TCR beta chain is from a study of technical replicates of blood from a few donors. Sequencing used immunoSEQ multiplex PCR; TCRdb keeps in-frame clones, though not all of them. This sample has approximately 14,000 clones; 80% occur once, and the top ten carry over 9.5%. CDR3 length: 18 amino acids. The V segment lost 3 bases and the J segment 6 bases; nucleotides outside the gene matches: 17. The germline V gene has CDR1 LNHNV and CDR2 YYDKDF (reference sequence). The chain has TRBV15 and TRBJ2-3; 8 positions match TRBD1. The origin of this receptor is a human donor in good health. Sequences were obtained from PBMCs. CDR3 DNA sequence: TGTGCCACCAGCAGCGGGACAGGAGTAACTCTTCTGGGGGATACGCAGTATTTT. Translating it yields CATSSGTGVTLLGDTQYF.